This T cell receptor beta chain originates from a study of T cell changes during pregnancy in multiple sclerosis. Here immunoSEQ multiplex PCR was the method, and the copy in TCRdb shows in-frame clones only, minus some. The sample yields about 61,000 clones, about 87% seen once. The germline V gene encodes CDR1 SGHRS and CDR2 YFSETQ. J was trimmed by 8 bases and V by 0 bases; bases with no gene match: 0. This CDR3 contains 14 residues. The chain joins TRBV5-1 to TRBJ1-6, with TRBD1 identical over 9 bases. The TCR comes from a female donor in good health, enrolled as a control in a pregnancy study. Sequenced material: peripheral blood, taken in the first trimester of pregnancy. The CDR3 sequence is CASSLGQGDSPLHF. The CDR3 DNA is TGCGCCAGCAGCTTGGGACAGGGGGATTCACCCCTCCACTTT.